The clone carrying this T cell receptor (beta chain) was observed a single time. The sample belongs to a study of blood T cell repertoires in COVID-19. Across the study: The United States, Italy and Spain were the sources of the acute and convalescent COVID-19 samples. Sources were T cells, B-cell-depleted T cells, or PBMCs; the material itself was cDNA or gDNA.

As handled by the study authors: It was from reference gene primer amplification that nucleated cell counts were estimated. Sequencing used immunoSEQ multiplex PCR; TCRdb keeps in-frame clones, though not all of them. V and J calls and clone size follow that table, whereas D and trimming were derived from the DNA. Among about 280,000 clones, about nine tenths were seen once, and the ten largest hold approximately 10%. There are 14 residues in the CDR3. Germline assignment: CDR1 MNHEY and CDR2 SVGAGI. Trimming took 6 bases from V and 8 from J; bases not matched to a gene: 10. Seattle patient enrollment occurred during active infection, with longitudinal follow-up thereafter.

Sequenced input: peripheral blood. This receptor was identified in a young woman with COVID-19, enrolled during active disease. V usage is TRBV6-5 and J usage is TRBJ1-2; 9 nucleotides align to TRBD1. In DNA, the CDR3 is TGTGCCAGCAGGCGGGGACAGGGAAATTCGGGCTACACCTTC. Translating gives CASRRGQGNSGYTF.